This is a list of T cell receptor beta chains from one sample in a study of blood T cell repertoires in COVID-19. Method: immunoSEQ multiplex PCR; TCRdb's copy keeps in-frame clones and lacks some. The sample holds approximately 350,000 clones, around 83% seen once. Source material: PBMCs or T cells enriched from blood (not recorded which). Receptors originate from a woman aged 50 to 60 who had recovered from COVID-19. The CDR3 runs from the conserved cysteine through the conserved F or W. D genes are given only for firm matches. Clone size is not always given. Where it is, it says once, few, many or a class for expanded clones.

v_gene: TRBV9
j_gene: TRBJ1-3
abundance: -
d_gene: -
len: 18
CDR3aa: CASSVDRPVGSSGNTIYF
CDR3nt: TGTGCCAGCAGCGTAGACCGCCCGGTCGGGAGCTCTGGAAACACCATATATTTT

v_gene: TRBV28
j_gene: TRBJ1-5
abundance: -
d_gene: -
len: 13
CDR3aa: CASSGEVNQPQHF
CDR3nt: TGTGCCAGCAGTGGTGAGGTCAATCAGCCCCAGCATTTT

v_gene: TRBV29-1
j_gene: TRBJ1-2
abundance: once
d_gene: -
len: 12
CDR3aa: CSVEGPRYGYTF
CDR3nt: TGCAGCGTTGAAGGTCCGCGCTATGGCTACACCTTC

v_gene: TRBV29-1
j_gene: TRBJ1-4
abundance: -
d_gene: -
len: 13
CDR3aa: CSAAQGTNEKLFF
CDR3nt: TGCAGCGCCGCACAGGGTACTAATGAAAAACTGTTTTTT

v_gene: TRBV7-2
j_gene: TRBJ1-1
abundance: -
d_gene: -
len: 15
CDR3aa: CASSPRTGRWTEAFF
CDR3nt: TGTGCCAGCAGCCCTCGGACTGGACGGTGGACTGAAGCTTTCTTT

v_gene: TRBV7-2
j_gene: TRBJ1-1
abundance: -
d_gene: TRBD1
len: 16
CDR3aa: CASSLVTGGFYTEAFF
CDR3nt: TGTGCCAGCAGCTTAGTCACAGGGGGCTTTTACACTGAAGCTTTCTTT

v_gene: TRBV6-5
j_gene: TRBJ2-1
abundance: -
d_gene: -
len: 13
CDR3aa: CASRGTGHDEQFF
CDR3nt: TGTGCCAGCAGGGGGACTGGCCACGATGAGCAGTTCTTC

v_gene: TRBV20-1
j_gene: TRBJ1-2
abundance: -
d_gene: TRBD1
len: 13
CDR3aa: CSASSGTGLGYTF
CDR3nt: TGCAGTGCTAGTAGTGGGACAGGGCTGGGCTACACCTTC

v_gene: TRBV19
j_gene: TRBJ1-5
abundance: once
d_gene: -
len: 13
CDR3aa: CAGGEGGNQPQHF
CDR3nt: TGTGCCGGGGGTGAGGGGGGCAATCAGCCCCAGCATTTT

v_gene: TRBV27
j_gene: TRBJ1-2
abundance: -
d_gene: TRBD1
len: 14
CDR3aa: CASSQGQGDYGYTF
CDR3nt: TGTGCCAGCAGTCAGGGACAGGGGGACTATGGCTACACCTTC

v_gene: TRBV6-5
j_gene: TRBJ2-1
abundance: -
d_gene: -
len: 15
CDR3aa: CASSSPRGFANEQFF
CDR3nt: TGTGCCAGCAGTTCCCCCCGGGGGTTCGCCAATGAGCAGTTCTTC

v_gene: TRBV2
j_gene: TRBJ2-7
abundance: -
d_gene: -
len: 17
CDR3aa: CASSEFAGSARIYEQYF
CDR3nt: TGTGCCAGCAGTGAGTTTGCGGGTTCCGCGCGCATCTACGAGCAGTACTTC

v_gene: TRBV29-1
j_gene: TRBJ2-7
abundance: -
d_gene: TRBD2
len: 15
CDR3aa: CSVETRGSGDYEQYF
CDR3nt: TGCAGCGTTGAAACCCGGGGTAGCGGGGACTACGAGCAGTACTTC

v_gene: TRBV27
j_gene: TRBJ2-7
abundance: -
d_gene: -
len: 14
CDR3aa: CASSSGEFAYEQYF
CDR3nt: TGTGCCAGCAGTTCTGGGGAGTTCGCCTACGAGCAGTACTTC

v_gene: TRBV5-3
j_gene: TRBJ1-1
abundance: -
d_gene: TRBD1
len: 13
CDR3aa: CARRPRDRVKAFF
CDR3nt: TGTGCCAGACGGCCCAGGGACAGGGTAAAAGCTTTCTTT

v_gene: TRBV30
j_gene: TRBJ2-3
abundance: -
d_gene: -
len: 13
CDR3aa: CAWGRTGTDTQYF
CDR3nt: TGTGCCTGGGGTCGGACAGGCACAGATACGCAGTATTTT